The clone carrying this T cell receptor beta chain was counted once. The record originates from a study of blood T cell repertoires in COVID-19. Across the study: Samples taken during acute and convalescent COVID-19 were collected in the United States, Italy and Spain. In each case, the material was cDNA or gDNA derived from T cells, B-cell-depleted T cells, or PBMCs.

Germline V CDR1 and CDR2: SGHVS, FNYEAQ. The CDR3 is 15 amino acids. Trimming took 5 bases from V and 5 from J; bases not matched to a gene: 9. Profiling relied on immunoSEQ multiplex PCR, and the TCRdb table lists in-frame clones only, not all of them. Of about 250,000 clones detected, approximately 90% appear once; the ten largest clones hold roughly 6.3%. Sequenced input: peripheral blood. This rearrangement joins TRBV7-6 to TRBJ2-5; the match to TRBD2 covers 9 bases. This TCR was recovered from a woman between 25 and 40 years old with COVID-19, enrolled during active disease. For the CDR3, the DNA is TGTGCCAGCAGCCCCGTCCGCGGGGGGGCGGAGACCCAGTACTTC. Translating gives CASSPVRGGAETQYF.